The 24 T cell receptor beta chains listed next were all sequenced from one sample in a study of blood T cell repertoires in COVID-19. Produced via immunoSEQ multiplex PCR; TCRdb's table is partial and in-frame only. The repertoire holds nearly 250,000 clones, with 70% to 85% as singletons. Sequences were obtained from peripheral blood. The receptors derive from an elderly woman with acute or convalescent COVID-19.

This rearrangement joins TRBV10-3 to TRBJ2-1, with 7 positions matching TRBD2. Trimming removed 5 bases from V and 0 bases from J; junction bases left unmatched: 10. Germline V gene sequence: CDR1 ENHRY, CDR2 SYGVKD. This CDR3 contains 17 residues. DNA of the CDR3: TGTGCCATCAGTTCGAAGGCTAGCGGAAGCTCCTACAATGAGCAGTTCTTC. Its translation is CAISSKASGSSYNEQFF.

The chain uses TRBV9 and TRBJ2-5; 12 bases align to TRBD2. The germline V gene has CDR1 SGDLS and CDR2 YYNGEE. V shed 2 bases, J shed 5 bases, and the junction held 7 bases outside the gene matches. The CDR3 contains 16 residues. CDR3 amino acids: CASSVASGGARETQYF. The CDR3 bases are TGTGCCAGCAGCGTGGCTAGCGGGGGGGCCAGGGAGACCCAGTACTTC.

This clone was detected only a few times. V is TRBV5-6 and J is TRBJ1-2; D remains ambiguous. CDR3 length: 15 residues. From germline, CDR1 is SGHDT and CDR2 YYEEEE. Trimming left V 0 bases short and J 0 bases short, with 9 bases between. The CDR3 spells CASSLAVVANYGYTF. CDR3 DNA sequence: TGTGCCAGCAGCTTGGCTGTGGTAGCTAACTATGGCTACACCTTC.

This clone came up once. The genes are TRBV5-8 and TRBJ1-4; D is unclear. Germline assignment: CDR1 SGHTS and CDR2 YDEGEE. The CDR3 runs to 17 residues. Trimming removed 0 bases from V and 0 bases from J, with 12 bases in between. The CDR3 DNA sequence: TGTGCCAGCAGCTTGGTGTTCGGAGTGGCAACTAATGAAAAACTGTTTTTT. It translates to CASSLVFGVATNEKLFF.

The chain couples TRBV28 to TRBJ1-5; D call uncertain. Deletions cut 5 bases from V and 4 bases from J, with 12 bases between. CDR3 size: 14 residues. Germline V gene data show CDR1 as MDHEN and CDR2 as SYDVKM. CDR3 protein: CASSRVEGNQPQHF. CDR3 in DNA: TGTGCCAGCAGTCGGGTCGAGGGTAATCAGCCCCAGCATTTT.

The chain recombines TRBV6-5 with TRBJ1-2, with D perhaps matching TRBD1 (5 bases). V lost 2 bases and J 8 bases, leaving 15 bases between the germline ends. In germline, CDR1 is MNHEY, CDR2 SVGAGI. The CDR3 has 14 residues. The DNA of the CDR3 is TGTGCCAGCAGTTACGGGGGGACTTTTATAGGCTACACCTTC. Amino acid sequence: CASSYGGTFIGYTF.

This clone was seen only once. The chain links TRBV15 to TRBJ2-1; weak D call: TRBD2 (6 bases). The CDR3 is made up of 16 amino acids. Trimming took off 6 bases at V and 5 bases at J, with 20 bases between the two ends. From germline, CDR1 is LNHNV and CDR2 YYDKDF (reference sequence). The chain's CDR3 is CATRSERLARHNEQFF. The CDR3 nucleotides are TGTGCCACCAGATCCGAGCGCCTAGCGAGACACAATGAGCAGTTCTTC.

CDR3 nucleotides: TGTGCCAGCTCACCGCGGGCTAGCGCATGGGAGACCCAGTACTTC. It translates to CASSPRASAWETQYF. The chain carries TRBV18 and TRBJ2-5; weak D call: TRBD2 (6 bases). This CDR3 spans 15 amino acids. Deletions cut 3 bases from V and 5 bases from J, with 16 bases between. The germline CDR1 and CDR2 sequences are KGHSH and LQKENI.

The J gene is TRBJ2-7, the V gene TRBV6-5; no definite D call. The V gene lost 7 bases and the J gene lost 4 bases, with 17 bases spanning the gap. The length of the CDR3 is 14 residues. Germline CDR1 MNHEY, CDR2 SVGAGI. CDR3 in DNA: TGTGCCAGCACCGAAGGAAGGAGTCTATACGAGCAGTACTTC. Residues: CASTEGRSLYEQYF.

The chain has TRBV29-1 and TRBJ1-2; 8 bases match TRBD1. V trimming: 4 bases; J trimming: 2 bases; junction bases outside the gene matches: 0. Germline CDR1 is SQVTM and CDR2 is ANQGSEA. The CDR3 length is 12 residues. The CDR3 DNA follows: TGCAGCGTTGGGACAGGGAACTATGGCTACACCTTC. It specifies CSVGTGNYGYTF.

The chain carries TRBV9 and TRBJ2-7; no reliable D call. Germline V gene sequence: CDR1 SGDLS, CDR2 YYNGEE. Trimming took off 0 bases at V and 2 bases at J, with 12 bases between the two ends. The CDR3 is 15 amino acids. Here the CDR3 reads CASSVAPGPAYEQYF. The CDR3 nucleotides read TGTGCCAGCAGCGTAGCGCCAGGCCCGGCCTACGAGCAGTACTTC.

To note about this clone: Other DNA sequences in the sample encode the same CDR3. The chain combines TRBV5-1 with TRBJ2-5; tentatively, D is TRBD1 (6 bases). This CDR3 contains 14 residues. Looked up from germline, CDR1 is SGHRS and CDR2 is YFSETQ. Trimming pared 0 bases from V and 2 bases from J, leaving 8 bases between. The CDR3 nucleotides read TGCGCCAGCAGCTTGGGGACAGTACAAGAGACCCAGTACTTC. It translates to CASSLGTVQETQYF.

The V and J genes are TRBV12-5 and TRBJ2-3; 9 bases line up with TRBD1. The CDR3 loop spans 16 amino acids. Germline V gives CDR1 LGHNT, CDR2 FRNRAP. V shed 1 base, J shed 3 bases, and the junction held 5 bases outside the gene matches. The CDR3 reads CASGLGRGQGTDTQYF. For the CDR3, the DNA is TGTGCTAGTGGTTTGGGACGAGGACAGGGGACAGATACGCAGTATTTT.

CDR3 nucleotides: TGTGCCAGCAGCACGGACAGGGCTGGTGGAAACACCATATATTTT. Its translation is CASSTDRAGGNTIYF. This rearrangement joins TRBV13 to TRBJ1-3; 8 bases match TRBD1. The ends lost 5 bases at V and 3 bases at J; junction bases unmatched: 6. From germline, CDR1 is PRHDT and CDR2 FYEKMQ (reference sequence). The CDR3 spans 15 residues.

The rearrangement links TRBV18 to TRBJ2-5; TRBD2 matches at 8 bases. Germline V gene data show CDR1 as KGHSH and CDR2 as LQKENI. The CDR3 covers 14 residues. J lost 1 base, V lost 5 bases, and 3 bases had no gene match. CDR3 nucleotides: TGTGCCAGCTCATATACTAGCGGCCAAGAGACCCAGTACTTC. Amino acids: CASSYTSGQETQYF.

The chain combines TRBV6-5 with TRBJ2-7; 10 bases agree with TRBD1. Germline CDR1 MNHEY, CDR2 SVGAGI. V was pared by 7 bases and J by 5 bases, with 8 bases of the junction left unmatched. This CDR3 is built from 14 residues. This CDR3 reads CASIVRDRGNEQYF. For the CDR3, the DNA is TGTGCCAGCATTGTCCGGGACAGGGGAAACGAGCAGTACTTC.

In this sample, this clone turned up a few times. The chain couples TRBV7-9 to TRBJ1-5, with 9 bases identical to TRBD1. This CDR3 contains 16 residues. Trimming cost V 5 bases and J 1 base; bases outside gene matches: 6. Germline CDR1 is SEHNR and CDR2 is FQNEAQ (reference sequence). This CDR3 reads CASSRDRATSNQPQHF. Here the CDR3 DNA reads TGTGCCAGCAGCCGGGACAGGGCAACGAGCAATCAGCCCCAGCATTTT.

CDR3 coding DNA: TGTGCCAGCAGCTTCATTCAGGGGACCTATGGCTACACCTTC. This sequence encodes CASSFIQGTYGYTF. The V call is TRBV5-6, the J call TRBJ1-2; possible D gene TRBD1, 6 bases. The V gene lost 2 bases and the J gene lost 4 bases, with 12 bases spanning the gap. Germline lookup yields CDR1 SGHDT and CDR2 YYEEEE. This CDR3 spans 14 amino acids. Complete variable domain (other parts from reference TRBV5-6 and TRBJ1-2): DAGVTQSPTHLIKTRGQQVTLRCSPKSGHDTVSWYQQALGQGPQFIFQYYEEEERQRGNFPDRFSGHQFPNYSSELNVNALLLGDSALYLCASSFIQGTYGYTFGSGTRLTVV.

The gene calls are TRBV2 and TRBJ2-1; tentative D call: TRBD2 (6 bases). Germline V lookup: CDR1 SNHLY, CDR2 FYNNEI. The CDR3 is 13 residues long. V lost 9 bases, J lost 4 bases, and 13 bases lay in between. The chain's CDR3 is CASTRESYNEQFF. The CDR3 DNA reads TGTGCCAGTACCCGGGAGAGTTACAATGAGCAGTTCTTC.

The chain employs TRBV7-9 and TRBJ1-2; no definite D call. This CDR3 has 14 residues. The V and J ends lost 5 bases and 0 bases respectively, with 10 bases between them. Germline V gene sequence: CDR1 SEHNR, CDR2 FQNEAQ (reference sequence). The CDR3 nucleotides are TGTGCCAGCAGCCCTGATATAGCTAACTATGGCTACACCTTC. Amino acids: CASSPDIANYGYTF.

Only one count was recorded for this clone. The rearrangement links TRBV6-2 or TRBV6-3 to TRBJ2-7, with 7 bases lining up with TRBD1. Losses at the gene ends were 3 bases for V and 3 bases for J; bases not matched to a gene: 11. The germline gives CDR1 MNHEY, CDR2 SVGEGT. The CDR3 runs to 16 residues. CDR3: CASSYTETGLNYEQYF. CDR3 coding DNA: TGTGCCAGCAGTTATACCGAGACAGGGTTAAACTACGAGCAGTACTTC.

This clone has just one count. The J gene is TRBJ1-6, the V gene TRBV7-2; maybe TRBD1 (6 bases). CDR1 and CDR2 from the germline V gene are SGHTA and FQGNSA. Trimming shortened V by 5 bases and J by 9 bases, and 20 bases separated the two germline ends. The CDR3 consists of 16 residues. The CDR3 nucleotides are TGTGCCAGCAGCCCACAAGGGGGGGGAGAAAGTTCACCCCTCCACTTT. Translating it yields CASSPQGGGESSPLHF.

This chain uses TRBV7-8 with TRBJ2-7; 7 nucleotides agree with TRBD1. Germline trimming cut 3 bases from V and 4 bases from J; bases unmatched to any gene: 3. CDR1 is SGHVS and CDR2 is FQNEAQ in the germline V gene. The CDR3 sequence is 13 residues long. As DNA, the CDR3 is TGTGCCAGCAGCTTGGCACAGGGGTACGAGCAGTACTTC. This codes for CASSLAQGYEQYF.

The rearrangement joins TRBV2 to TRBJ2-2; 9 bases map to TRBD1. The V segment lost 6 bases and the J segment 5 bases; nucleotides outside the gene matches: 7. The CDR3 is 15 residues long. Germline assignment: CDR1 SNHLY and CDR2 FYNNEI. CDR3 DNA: TGTGCCAGCAGGCCCGGGACAGGGCATACCGGGGAGCTGTTTTTT. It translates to CASRPGTGHTGELFF.